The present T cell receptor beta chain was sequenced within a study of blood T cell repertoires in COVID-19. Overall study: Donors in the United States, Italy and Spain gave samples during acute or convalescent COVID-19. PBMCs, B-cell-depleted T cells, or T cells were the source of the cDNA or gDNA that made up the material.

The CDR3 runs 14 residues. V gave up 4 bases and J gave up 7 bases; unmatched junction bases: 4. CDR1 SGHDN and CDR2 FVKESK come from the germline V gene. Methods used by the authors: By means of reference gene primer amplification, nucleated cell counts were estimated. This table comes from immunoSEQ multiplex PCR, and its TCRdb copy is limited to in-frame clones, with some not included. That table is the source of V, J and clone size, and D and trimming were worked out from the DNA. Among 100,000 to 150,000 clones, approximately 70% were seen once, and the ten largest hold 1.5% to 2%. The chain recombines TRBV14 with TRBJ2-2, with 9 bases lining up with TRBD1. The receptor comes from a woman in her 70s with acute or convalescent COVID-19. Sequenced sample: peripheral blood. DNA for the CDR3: TGTGCCAGCAGCCGGGGGACAGGGTACGGGGAGCTGTTTTTT. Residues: CASSRGTGYGELFF. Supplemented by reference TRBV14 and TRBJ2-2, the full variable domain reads EAGVTQFPSHSVIEKGQTVTLRCDPISGHDNLYWYRRVMGKEIKFLLHFVKESKQDESGMPNNRFLAERTGGTYSTLKVQPAELEDSGVYFCASSRGTGYGELFFGEGSRLTVL.